This T cell receptor beta chain was sequenced during a study of T cell responses to AZD1222 COVID-19 vaccine. The CDR3 loop spans 12 amino acids. Germline CDR1 SGDLS, CDR2 YYNGEE. With 3 bases removed from V and 4 bases from J, the gap between germline ends came to 2 bases. Libraries were prepared by immunoSEQ multiplex PCR; TCRdb keeps only in-frame clonotypes and omits some of them. The repertoire includes more than 80,000 clones, around 91% of them detected once, and over 2% sits in the top ten. Second-dose timings of about 4 or about 12 weeks were pooled. The material sequenced was peripheral blood, taken 28 days after the second AZD1222 dose. This sequence originates from an adult who received the AZD1222 COVID-19 vaccine. The rearrangement joins TRBV9 to TRBJ2-6; no clear D. Here the CDR3 DNA reads TGTGCCAGCAGCGGAGGGGCCAACGTCCTGACTTTC. Encoded protein: CASSGGANVLTF.